This T cell receptor beta chain originates from a study of blood T cells in healthy people across ages. The second PCR ran roughly 6 to 12 cycles with a sample-barcoded 5' primer and J-beta primers. TCRdb reprocessed the 5' RACE reads with MiXCR, giving one entry per CDR3 protein. Here the sample spans roughly 800,000 distinct CDR3 sequences, roughly 64% being singletons. This clonotype was obtained from a man aged 30 to 39 in good health. Sequencing input: blood.

CDR3 sequence: CSVGAGVTEAFF. In DNA form, the CDR3 reads TGCAGCGTGGGGGCAGGGGTCACTGAAGCTTTCTTT. The chain joins TRBV29-1 to TRBJ1-1; TRBD1 might be the D (6 bases). This CDR3 is built from 12 residues. The germline V and J ends were trimmed by 6 bases and 4 bases, with 12 bases remaining between them. Germline V CDR1 and CDR2: SQVTM, ANQGSEA.